This entry concerns a single TCR beta chain. The target antigen is unknown. The sample is drawn from a study of blood T cells in healthy people across ages. Study in general: Capture by template switching was about one barcoded beta molecule per two T cells.

Trimming stripped 3 bases from V and 7 bases from J, with 22 bases between. The CDR3 totals 15 residues. Per germline, CDR1 DFQATT and CDR2 SNEGSKA (reference sequence). Whole-study findings and limits: In older individuals, TCR beta diversity per million T cells was lower, falling roughly linearly with age. Naive T cell percentage by flow cytometry tracked strongly with beta diversity. Long-lived donors had more naive CD4+ cells and higher diversity than aged donors.

The use of a sample-barcoded 5' primer and a J-beta primer mix characterized a second PCR of about 6 to 12 cycles. Each CDR3 protein is one row after TCRdb ran MiXCR on the 5' RACE reads. Altogether around 800,000 distinct CDR3 sequences are present, about 55% being singletons, with the ten largest covering roughly 40%. This TCR was recovered from an elderly man in good health. The rearrangement uses TRBV20-1 and TRBJ2-7; the D is unclear. Sequenced material: blood. The CDR3 DNA reads TGCAGTGCTAGGGCCGGACGGCACTCCTACAATGAGCAGTACTTC. Translating it yields CSARAGRHSYNEQYF.